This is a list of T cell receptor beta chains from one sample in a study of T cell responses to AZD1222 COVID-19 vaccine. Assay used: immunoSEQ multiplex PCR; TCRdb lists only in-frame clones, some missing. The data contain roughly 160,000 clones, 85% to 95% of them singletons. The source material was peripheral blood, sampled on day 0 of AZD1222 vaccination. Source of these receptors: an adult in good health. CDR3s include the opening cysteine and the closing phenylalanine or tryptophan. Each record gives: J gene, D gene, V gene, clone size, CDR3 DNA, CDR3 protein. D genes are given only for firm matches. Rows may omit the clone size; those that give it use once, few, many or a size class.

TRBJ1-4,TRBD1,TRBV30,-,TGTGCCTGGAGGCTAACAGGGGGCCTCGGAAAACTGTTTTTT,CAWRLTGGLGKLFF
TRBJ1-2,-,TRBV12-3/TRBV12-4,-,TGTGCCAGCAGCTCGACAGTAAACTATGGCTACACCTTC,CASSSTVNYGYTF
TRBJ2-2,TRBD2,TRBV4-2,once,TGTGCCAGCAGCCCAGCGGGGGGCCGAACCGGGGAGCTGTTTTTT,CASSPAGGRTGELFF
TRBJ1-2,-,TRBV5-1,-,TGCGCCAGCAGCTGGGACTTCCCCAGCAGGGGCTACACCTTC,CASSWDFPSRGYTF
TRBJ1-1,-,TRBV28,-,TGTGCCAGCAGTCAACTACCGGGGCTATCTGAAGCTTTCTTT,CASSQLPGLSEAFF
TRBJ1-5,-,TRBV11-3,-,TGTGCCAGCAGCCGAGGGTTTGGAAATCAGCCCCAGCATTTT,CASSRGFGNQPQHF
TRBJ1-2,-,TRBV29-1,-,TGCAGCGTTGATCACAGACTTGACCTAGACTATGGCTACACCTTC,CSVDHRLDLDYGYTF
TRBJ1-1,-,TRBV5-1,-,TGCGCCAGCAGTTCGCGCGCGAGACCCCGAATGAACACTGAAGCTTTCTTT,CASSSRARPRMNTEAFF
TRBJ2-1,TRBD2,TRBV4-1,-,TGCGCCAGCAGCCAAGAAAGGTCCAGCGGGGCCCTCCCGAGGAATGAGCAGTTCTTC,CASSQERSSGALPRNEQFF
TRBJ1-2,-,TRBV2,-,TGTGCCAGCAGAAGGGACACTAACTATGGCTACACCTTC,CASRRDTNYGYTF
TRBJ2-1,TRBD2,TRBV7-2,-,TGTGCCAGCAGCAGGCAGCGGGGGGGCTTCGATGAGCAGTTCTTC,CASSRQRGGFDEQFF
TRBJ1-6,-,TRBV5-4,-,TGTGCCAGCAGCGTACGGGCCATCAATTCACCCCTCCACTTT,CASSVRAINSPLHF
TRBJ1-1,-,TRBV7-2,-,TGTGCCAGCAGCTTTGGGAGGGGGAACACTGAAGCTTTCTTT,CASSFGRGNTEAFF
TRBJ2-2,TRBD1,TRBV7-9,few,TGTGCCAGCAGCCGACAGGGGATGGTGGACACCGGGGAGCTGTTTTTT,CASSRQGMVDTGELFF
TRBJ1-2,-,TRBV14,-,TGTGCCAGCAGCCAGTGGACAGAGTACTATGGCTACACCTTC,CASSQWTEYYGYTF
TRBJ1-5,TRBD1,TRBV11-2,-,TGTGCCAGCAGCTCGACAGGGAGCAATCAGCCCCAGCATTTT,CASSSTGSNQPQHF
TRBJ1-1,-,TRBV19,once,TGTGCCACCGGGGAGGACCGGATATCGAACACTGAAGCTTTCTTT,CATGEDRISNTEAFF
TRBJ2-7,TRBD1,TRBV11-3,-,TGTGCCAGCAGCTTAGTACAGGGGGTAACCTACGAGCAGTACTTC,CASSLVQGVTYEQYF
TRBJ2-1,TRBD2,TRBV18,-,TGTGCCAGCTCGACGGGGGGGAACAATGAGCAGTTCTTC,CASSTGGNNEQFF
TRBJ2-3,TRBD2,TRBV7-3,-,TGTGCCAGCAGGTGGACTAGCGGGGAAATAGATACGCAGTATTTT,CASRWTSGEIDTQYF
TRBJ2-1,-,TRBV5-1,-,TGCGCCAGCAGACCGACGTACTCCTACAATGAGCAGTTCTTC,CASRPTYSYNEQFF
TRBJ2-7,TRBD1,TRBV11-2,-,TGTGCCAGCAGCTCCATGGGGGGGACAGGGTTGTTGTACGAGCAGTACTTC,CASSSMGGTGLLYEQYF
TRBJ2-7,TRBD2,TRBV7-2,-,TGTGCCAGCAGCACCACTAGCGGGAGGTTTGACGAGCAGTACTTC,CASSTTSGRFDEQYF
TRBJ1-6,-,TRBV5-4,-,TGTGCCAGCAGCCCGGACAAGGGCCGAAACCGTAATTCACCCCTCCACTTT,CASSPDKGRNRNSPLHF
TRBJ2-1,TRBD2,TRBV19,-,TGTGCCAGTAGTAATCTAGCGGCGGCCTACAATGAGCAGTTCTTC,CASSNLAAAYNEQFF
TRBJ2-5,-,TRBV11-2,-,TGTGCCAGCAGCTTAGTTGGGTCCCCGAGCGAGACCCAGTACTTC,CASSLVGSPSETQYF
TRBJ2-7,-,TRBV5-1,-,TGCGCCAGCCGAGAGTTCACAGGGACCTACGAGCAGTACTTC,CASREFTGTYEQYF
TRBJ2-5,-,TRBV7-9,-,TGTGCCAGCAGCTCGACCGGGACGGTCAAGACCCAGTACTTC,CASSSTGTVKTQYF
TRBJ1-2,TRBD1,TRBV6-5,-,TGTGCCAGCAGTAACCACCAGACAGGGGCCTATGGCTACACCTTC,CASSNHQTGAYGYTF
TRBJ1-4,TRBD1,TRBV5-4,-,TGTGCCAGCAGCTCCCGACAGGGCTCTAATGAAAAACTGTTTTTT,CASSSRQGSNEKLFF
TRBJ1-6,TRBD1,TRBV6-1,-,TGTGCCAGCAGTGAAGAGACAGGGATAGCACCCCTCCACTTT,CASSEETGIAPLHF
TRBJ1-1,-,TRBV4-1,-,TGCGCCAGCAGCCCATTAAGGGGGATGGACACTGAAGCTTTCTTT,CASSPLRGMDTEAFF
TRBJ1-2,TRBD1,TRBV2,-,TGTGCCAGCAGTGGGGGGACAGCTATCTATGGCTACACCTTC,CASSGGTAIYGYTF
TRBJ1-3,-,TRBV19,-,TGTGCCAGTAGGCAAAGAACAACTGGAAACACCATATATTTT,CASRQRTTGNTIYF
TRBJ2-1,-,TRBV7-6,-,TGTGCCAGCAGCTTTACCCAGGGCCCCTACAATGAGCAGTTCTTC,CASSFTQGPYNEQFF
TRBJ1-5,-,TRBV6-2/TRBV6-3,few,TGTGCCAGCAGTTACGGGGGAGACTGGCAGCCCCAGCATTTT,CASSYGGDWQPQHF
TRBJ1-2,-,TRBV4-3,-,TGCGCCAGCAGCCAAGTTACCAGACCAAACTATGGCTACACCTTC,CASSQVTRPNYGYTF
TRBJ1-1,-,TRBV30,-,TGTGCCTGGATGAGGGTCCGTGACGGGGGCTCAACTGAAGCTTTCTTC,CAWMRVRDGGSTEAFF
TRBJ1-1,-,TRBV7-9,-,TGTGCCAGCAGCTTAGGTCAGGGCTTCACTGAAGCTTTCTTT,CASSLGQGFTEAFF
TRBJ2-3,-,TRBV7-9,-,TGTGCCAGCAGCTTAAGGCAGGGTGGAACAGATACGCAGTATTTT,CASSLRQGGTDTQYF
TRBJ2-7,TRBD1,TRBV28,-,TGTGCCAGCAGTTCCGGACAGGGGCCCAACTACGAGCAGTACTTC,CASSSGQGPNYEQYF
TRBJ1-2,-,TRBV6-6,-,TGTGCCAGCACCCACGGAGGAGACTATGGCTACACCTTC,CASTHGGDYGYTF
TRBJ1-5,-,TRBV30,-,TGTGCCTGGACAGGTAAACCCTTCAATCAGCCCCAGCATTTT,CAWTGKPFNQPQHF
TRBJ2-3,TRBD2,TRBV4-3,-,TGCGCCAGCAGCCAAGATCTTTTCGGGGGGGCGGTGACAGATACGCAGTATTTT,CASSQDLFGGAVTDTQYF
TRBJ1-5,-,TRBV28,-,TGTGCCAGCAGTTTGATATATAGCAATCAGCCCCAGCATTTT,CASSLIYSNQPQHF
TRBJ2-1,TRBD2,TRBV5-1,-,TGCGCCAGCACCCTGGGACTAGCGGGGGGGCCGGGCTCCTACAATGAGCAGTTCTTC,CASTLGLAGGPGSYNEQFF
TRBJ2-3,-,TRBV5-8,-,TGTGCCAGCAGCTTGGAGAGGGCTAGCACAGATACGCAGTATTTT,CASSLERASTDTQYF
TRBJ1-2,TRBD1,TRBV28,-,TGTGCCAGCAGGGAGGACAGGACCCTCTATGGCTACACCTTC,CASREDRTLYGYTF
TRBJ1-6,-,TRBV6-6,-,TGTGCCAGCAGCCGCGACAGATTCTATAATTCACCCCTCCACTTT,CASSRDRFYNSPLHF
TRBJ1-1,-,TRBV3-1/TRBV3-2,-,TGTGCCAGCAGCCAAGGTCCACAGGTGGGAGCTTTCTTT,CASSQGPQVGAFF
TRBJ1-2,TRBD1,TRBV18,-,TGTGCCAGCTCACCAAGGACAGGGGGAGCTGATGGCTACACCTTC,CASSPRTGGADGYTF
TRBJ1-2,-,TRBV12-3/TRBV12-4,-,TGTGCCAGCAGTTTATTGGCAGGGAAAGGCTACACCTTC,CASSLLAGKGYTF
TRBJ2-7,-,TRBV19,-,TGTGCCAGTAGATCCACCGGGATCAGCGAGCAGTACTTC,CASRSTGISEQYF